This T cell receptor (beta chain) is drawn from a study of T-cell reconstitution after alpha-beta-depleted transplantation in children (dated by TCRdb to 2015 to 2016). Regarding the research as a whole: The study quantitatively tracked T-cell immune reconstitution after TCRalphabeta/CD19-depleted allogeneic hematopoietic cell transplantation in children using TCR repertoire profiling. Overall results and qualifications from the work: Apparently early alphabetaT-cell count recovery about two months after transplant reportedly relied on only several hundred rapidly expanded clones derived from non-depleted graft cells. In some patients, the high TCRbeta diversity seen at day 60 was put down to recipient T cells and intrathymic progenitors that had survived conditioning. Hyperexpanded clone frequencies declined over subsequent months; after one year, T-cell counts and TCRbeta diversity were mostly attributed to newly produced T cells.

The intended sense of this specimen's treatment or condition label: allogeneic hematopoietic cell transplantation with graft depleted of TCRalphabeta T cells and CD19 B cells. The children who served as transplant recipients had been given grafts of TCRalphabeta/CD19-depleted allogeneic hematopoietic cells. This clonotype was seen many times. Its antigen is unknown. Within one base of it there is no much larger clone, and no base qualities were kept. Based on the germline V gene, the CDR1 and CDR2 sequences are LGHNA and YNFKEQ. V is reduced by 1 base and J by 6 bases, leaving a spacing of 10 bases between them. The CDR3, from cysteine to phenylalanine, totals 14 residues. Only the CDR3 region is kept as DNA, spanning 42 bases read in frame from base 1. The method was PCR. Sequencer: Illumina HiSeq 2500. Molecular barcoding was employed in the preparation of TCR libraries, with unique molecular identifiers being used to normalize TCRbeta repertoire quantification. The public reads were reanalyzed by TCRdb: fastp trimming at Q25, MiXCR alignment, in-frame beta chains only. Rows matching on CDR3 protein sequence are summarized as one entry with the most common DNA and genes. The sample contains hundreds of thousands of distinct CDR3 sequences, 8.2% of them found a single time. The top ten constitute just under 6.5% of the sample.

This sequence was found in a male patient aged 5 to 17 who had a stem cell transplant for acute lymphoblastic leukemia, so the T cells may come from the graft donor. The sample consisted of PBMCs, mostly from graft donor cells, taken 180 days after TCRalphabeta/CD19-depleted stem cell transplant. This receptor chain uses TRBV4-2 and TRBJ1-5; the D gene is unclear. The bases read TGTGCCAGCAGCCAAGCAGAATGGGGTCAGCCCCAGCATTTT. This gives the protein CASSQAEWGQPQHF.